The 13 T cell receptor beta chains in this list originate from one sample, sequenced in a study of T cell changes during pregnancy in multiple sclerosis. Sequenced by immunoSEQ multiplex PCR; TCRdb stores in-frame clones only, minus some. The table includes some 19,000 clones, around 90% detected once. The sequencing here drew on CD8+ T cells from peripheral blood mononuclear cells, taken after pregnancy. All receptors come from a female donor in good health, enrolled as a control in a pregnancy study.

This chain uses TRBV7-8 with TRBJ2-7, with 9 bases lining up with TRBD2. The J segment lost 3 bases and the V segment lost 4 bases, leaving 10 bases of the junction unmatched. This CDR3 comprises 16 residues. Germline-derived CDR1 and CDR2 are SGHVS and FQNEAQ. CDR3 loop: CASSSFTSGSLYEQYF. The CDR3 nucleotides are TGTGCCAGCAGCTCCTTTACTAGCGGGTCCCTCTACGAGCAGTACTTC.

V is TRBV6-5 and J is TRBJ1-1; D might be TRBD1 (6 bases). This CDR3 comprises 14 residues. CDR1 and CDR2 from the germline V gene are MNHEY and SVGAGI. V lost 5 bases and J lost 8, with 18 bases in between. The CDR3 loop is CASSPTGNGEEAFF. The CDR3 DNA sequence: TGTGCCAGCAGTCCGACAGGTAATGGCGAAGAAGCTTTCTTT.

This chain links TRBV11-1 with TRBJ1-1; no clear D. CDR3 length: 15 amino acids. Trimming removed 3 bases from V and 0 bases from J, with 11 bases in between. CDR1 and CDR2 (germline): SGHAT, FQDESV (reference sequence). The CDR3 region has the DNA TGTGCCAGCAGCTTCAGTAACGGGTTGAACACTGAAGCTTTCTTT. It translates to CASSFSNGLNTEAFF.

This clone has more than one count but fewer than ten. The chain uses TRBV6-4 and TRBJ2-2; no clear D gene. CDR1 and CDR2 (germline): MRHNA, SNTAGT. With 3 bases removed from V and 4 bases from J, the gap between germline ends came to 6 bases. CDR3 length: 13 residues. Here the CDR3 DNA reads TGTGCCAGCAGTGATAGTACCACCGGGGAGCTGTTTTTT. This sequence encodes CASSDSTTGELFF.

This chain connects TRBV12-1 to TRBJ1-5. TRBV12-1 constitutes a pseudogene. This CDR3 has 15 amino acids. CDR3 DNA sequence: TGTGCCAGCGCCGGACCCCGTCGGGAGGATCAGCCCCAGCATTTT. Translating gives CASAGPRREDQPQHF.

The chain is built from TRBV4-2 and TRBJ1-5; D unresolved. The germline V gene encodes CDR1 LGHNA and CDR2 YNFKEQ. The V and J ends lost 3 bases and 3 bases respectively, with 9 bases between them. This CDR3 comprises 14 residues. In DNA, the CDR3 is TGTGCCAGCAGCCAGACACTGATCAATCAGCCCCAGCATTTT. Amino acids: CASSQTLINQPQHF.

The chain has TRBV7-3 and TRBJ2-1; 13 bases align to TRBD2. Germline V lookup: CDR1 SGHTA, CDR2 FQGTGA. With 5 bases clipped from V and 10 bases from J, the junction kept 5 bases outside the gene matches. The CDR3 spans 14 residues. CDR3 in amino acids: CASSLGLAGNEQFF. As DNA, the CDR3 is TGTGCCAGCAGCCTGGGACTAGCGGGGAACGAGCAGTTCTTC. Full variable domain (rest looked up from reference TRBV7-3 and TRBJ2-1): GAGVSQTPSNKVTEKGKYVELRCDPISGHTALYWYRQSLGQGPEFLIYFQGTGAADDSGLPNDRFFAVRPEGSVSTLKIQRTERGDSAVYLCASSLGLAGNEQFFGPGTRLTVL.

The V gene is TRBV27, the J gene TRBJ1-2, with D perhaps TRBD1 (5 bases). V dropped 7 bases and J dropped 1 base, with 10 bases sitting between them. The CDR3 covers 13 residues. CDR1 and CDR2 from the germline V gene are MNHEY and SMNVEV (reference sequence). The CDR3 here is CASIGADNYGYTF. The CDR3 DNA sequence: TGTGCCAGCATTGGGGCGGATAACTATGGCTACACCTTC.

This chain joins TRBV2 and TRBJ2-5; D gene unclear. This CDR3 spans 13 amino acids. The germline CDR1 and CDR2 sequences are SNHLY and FYNNEI. The V and J ends lost 3 bases and 5 bases respectively, with 10 bases between them. The CDR3 sequence is CASSEGRWETQYF. CDR3 DNA: TGTGCCAGCAGTGAGGGCAGGTGGGAGACCCAGTACTTC.

The chain joins TRBV14 to TRBJ1-4; TRBD1 aligns across 8 bases. Trimming removed 4 bases from V and 7 bases from J; junction bases left unmatched: 11. The CDR3 covers 16 residues. Germline lookup yields CDR1 SGHDN and CDR2 FVKESK. Here the CDR3 DNA reads TGTGCCAGCAGCCCCTATAGACAGGGGAGGGGTGAAAAACTGTTTTTT. Its protein is CASSPYRQGRGEKLFF. Together with reference TRBV14 and TRBJ1-4, the CDR3 gives the full variable domain: EAGVTQFPSHSVIEKGQTVTLRCDPISGHDNLYWYRRVMGKEIKFLLHFVKESKQDESGMPNNRFLAERTGGTYSTLKVQPAELEDSGVYFCASSPYRQGRGEKLFFGSGTQLSVL.

The chain carries TRBV9 and TRBJ1-2; TRBD1 matches at 7 bases. Trimming cost V 4 bases and J 4 bases; bases outside gene matches: 7. There are 14 residues in the CDR3. The V gene's germline CDR1 is SGDLS and CDR2 YYNGEE. The DNA of the CDR3 is TGTGCCAGCAGCCCACGGGACAGTACCTATGGCTACACCTTC. Amino acids: CASSPRDSTYGYTF.

The V gene is TRBV4-1, the J gene TRBJ2-7, with 10 positions matching TRBD1. Trimming at V came to 0 bases and at J to 11 bases, leaving 13 bases not matched to a gene. The germline CDR1 and CDR2 sequences are MGHRA and YSYEKL. CDR3 length: 16 residues. The chain's CDR3 is CASSQDLRETGGPEYF. Here the CDR3 DNA reads TGCGCCAGCAGCCAAGATCTCAGGGAGACAGGGGGCCCGGAGTACTTC.

The genes are TRBV6-4 and TRBJ2-3; 16 bases line up with TRBD2. Germline values: CDR1 MRHNA, CDR2 SNTAGT. This CDR3 has 16 residues. V gave up 6 bases and J gave up 2 bases; unmatched junction bases: 2. The CDR3 loop reads CASSGTSGGDTDTQYF. CDR3 coding DNA: TGTGCCAGCAGCGGGACTAGCGGGGGGGACACAGATACGCAGTATTTT.